Given below is one T cell receptor beta chain in context. The data stem from a study of T cell changes during pregnancy in multiple sclerosis. Germline V gives CDR1 SNHLY, CDR2 FYNNEI. The CDR3 has 15 amino acids. Here immunoSEQ multiplex PCR was the method, and the copy in TCRdb shows in-frame clones only, minus some. The table has 35,000 to 50,000 clones, about 88% seen once. This chain uses TRBV2 with TRBJ2-1, with D perhaps matching TRBD2 (7 bases). This specimen consisted of CD4+ T cells from peripheral blood mononuclear cells, obtained in the second trimester of pregnancy. This receptor was obtained from a female donor with multiple sclerosis, enrolled in a pregnancy study. The CDR3 loop is CASRIRGGRSYEQFF. Here the CDR3 DNA reads TGTGCTTCGAGAATAAGGGGGGGCAGGAGTTATGAGCAGTTCTTC.